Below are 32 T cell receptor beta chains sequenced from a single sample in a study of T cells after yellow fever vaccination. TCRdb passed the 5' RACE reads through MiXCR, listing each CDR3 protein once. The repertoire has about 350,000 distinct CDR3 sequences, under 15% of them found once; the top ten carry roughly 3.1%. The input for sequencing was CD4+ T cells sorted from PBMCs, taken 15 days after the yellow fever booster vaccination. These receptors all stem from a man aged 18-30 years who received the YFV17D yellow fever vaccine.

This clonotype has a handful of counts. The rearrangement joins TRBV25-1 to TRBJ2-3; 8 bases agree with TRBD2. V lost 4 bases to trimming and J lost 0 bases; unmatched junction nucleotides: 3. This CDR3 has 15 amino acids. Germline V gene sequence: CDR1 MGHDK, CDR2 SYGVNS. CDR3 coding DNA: TGTGCCAGCAGTGTTGCGGGGGGTAGCACAGATACGCAGTATTTT. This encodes CASSVAGGSTDTQYF.

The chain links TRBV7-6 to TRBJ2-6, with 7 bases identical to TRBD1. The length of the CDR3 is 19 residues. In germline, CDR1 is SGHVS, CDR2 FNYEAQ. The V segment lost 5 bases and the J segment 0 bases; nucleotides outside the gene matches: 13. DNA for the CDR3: TGTGCCAGCAGCCGCAGAGAGGGACAGCAACACTCTGGGGCCAACGTCCTGACTTTC. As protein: CASSRREGQQHSGANVLTF. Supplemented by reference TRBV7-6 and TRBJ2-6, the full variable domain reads GAGVSQSPRYKVTKRGQDVALRCDPISGHVSLYWYRQALGQGPEFLTYFNYEAQQDKSGLPNDRFSAERPEGSISTLTIQRTEQRDSAMYRCASSRREGQQHSGANVLTFGAGSRLTVL.

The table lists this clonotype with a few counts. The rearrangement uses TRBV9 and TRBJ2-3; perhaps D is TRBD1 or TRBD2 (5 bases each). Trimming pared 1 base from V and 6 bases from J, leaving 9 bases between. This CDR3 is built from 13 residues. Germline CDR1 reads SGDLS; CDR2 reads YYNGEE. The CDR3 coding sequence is TGTGCCAGCAGCGTAAGCAGGGAGGATACGCAGTATTTT. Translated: CASSVSREDTQYF.

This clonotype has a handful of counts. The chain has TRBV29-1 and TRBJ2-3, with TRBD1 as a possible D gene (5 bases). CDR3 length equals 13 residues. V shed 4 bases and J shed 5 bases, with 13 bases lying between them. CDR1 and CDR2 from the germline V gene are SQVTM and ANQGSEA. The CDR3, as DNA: TGCAGCGTTGGCGCAGGGCCCGGAGATACGCAGTATTTT. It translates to CSVGAGPGDTQYF.

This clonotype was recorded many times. CDR3 in amino acids: CSVSQGLFGAGELFF. The CDR3 DNA follows: TGCAGCGTTTCCCAGGGGCTCTTCGGTGCCGGGGAGCTGTTTTTT. The rearrangement joins TRBV29-1 to TRBJ2-2, with D perhaps matching TRBD1 (6 bases). Deletions cut 5 bases from V and 6 bases from J, with 19 bases between. Germline CDR1 is SQVTM and CDR2 is ANQGSEA. This CDR3 has 15 amino acids.

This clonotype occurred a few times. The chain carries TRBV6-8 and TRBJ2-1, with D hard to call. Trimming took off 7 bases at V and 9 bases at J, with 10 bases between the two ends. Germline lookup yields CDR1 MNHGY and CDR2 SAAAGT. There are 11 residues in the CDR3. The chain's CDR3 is CASKNYTEQFF. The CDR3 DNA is TGTGCCAGCAAAAACTATACTGAGCAGTTCTTC.

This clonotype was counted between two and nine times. The CDR3 region is CASSQGTSGAHFF. The CDR3 bases are TGTGCCAGCAGCCAGGGGACTAGCGGGGCTCATTTCTTC. The chain employs TRBV3-1 and TRBJ2-1; TRBD2 matches 13 bases. Germline assignment: CDR1 LGHDT and CDR2 YNNKEL (reference sequence). The length of the CDR3 is 13 residues. V lost 3 bases, J lost 16 bases, and 6 bases stayed unmatched.

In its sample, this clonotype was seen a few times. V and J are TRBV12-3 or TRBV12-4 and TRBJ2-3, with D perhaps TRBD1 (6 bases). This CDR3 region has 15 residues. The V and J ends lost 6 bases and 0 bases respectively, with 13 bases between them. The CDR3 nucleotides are TGTGCCAGCAGGTCGGACAGACCAAGCACAGATACGCAGTATTTT. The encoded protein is CASRSDRPSTDTQYF.

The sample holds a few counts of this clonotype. The CDR3 here is CATSAVGEKLFF. CDR3 sequence (DNA): TGTGCCACCAGTGCCGTAGGGGAAAAACTGTTTTTT. V is TRBV24-1 and J is TRBJ1-4; D not certain. Trimming removed 5 bases from V and 8 bases from J, with 8 bases in between. The CDR3 extends over 12 amino acids. CDR1 is KGHDR, CDR2 SFDVKD, per germline.

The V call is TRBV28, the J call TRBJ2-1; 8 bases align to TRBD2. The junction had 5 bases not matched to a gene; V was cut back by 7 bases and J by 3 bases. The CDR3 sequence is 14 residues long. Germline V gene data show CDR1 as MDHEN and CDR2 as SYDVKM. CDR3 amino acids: CASTGGGLYNEQFF. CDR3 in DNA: TGTGCCAGCACCGGGGGGGGACTCTACAATGAGCAGTTCTTC.

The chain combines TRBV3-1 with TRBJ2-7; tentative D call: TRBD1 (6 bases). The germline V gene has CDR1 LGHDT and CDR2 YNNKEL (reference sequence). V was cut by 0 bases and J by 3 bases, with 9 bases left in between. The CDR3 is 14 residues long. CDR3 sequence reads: CASSQEGRGYEQYF. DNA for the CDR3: TGTGCCAGCAGCCAAGAAGGCAGGGGCTACGAGCAGTACTTC.

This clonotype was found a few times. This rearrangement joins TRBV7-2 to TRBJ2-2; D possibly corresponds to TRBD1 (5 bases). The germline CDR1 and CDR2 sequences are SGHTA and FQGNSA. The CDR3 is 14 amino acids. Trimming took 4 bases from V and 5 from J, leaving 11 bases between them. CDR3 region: CASSSQGRTGELFF. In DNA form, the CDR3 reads TGTGCCAGCAGCTCCCAGGGAAGGACCGGGGAGCTGTTTTTT.

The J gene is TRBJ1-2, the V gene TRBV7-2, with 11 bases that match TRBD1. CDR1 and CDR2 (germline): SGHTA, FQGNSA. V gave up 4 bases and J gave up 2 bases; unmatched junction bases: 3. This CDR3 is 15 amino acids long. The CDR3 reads CASSWDRGKNYGYTF. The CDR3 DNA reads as TGTGCCAGCAGCTGGGACAGGGGGAAGAACTATGGCTACACCTTC.

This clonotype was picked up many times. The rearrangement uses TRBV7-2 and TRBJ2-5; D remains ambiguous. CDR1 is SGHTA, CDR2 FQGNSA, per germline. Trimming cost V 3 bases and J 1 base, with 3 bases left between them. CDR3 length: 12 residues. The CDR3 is CASSFAQETQYF. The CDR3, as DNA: TGTGCCAGCAGCTTTGCCCAAGAGACCCAGTACTTC.

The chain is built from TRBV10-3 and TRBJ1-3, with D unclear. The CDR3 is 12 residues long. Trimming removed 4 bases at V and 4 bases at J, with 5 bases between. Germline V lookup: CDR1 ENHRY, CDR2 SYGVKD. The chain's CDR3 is CAISAEGNTIYF. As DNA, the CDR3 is TGTGCCATCAGTGCTGAGGGAAACACCATATATTTT.

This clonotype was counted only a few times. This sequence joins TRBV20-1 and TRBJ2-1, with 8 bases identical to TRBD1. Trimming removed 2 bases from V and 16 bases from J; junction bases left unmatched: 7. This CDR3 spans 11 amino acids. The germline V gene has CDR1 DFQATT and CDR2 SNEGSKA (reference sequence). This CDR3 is CSARSTGGLFF. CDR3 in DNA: TGCAGTGCTAGATCCACAGGGGGTCTCTTCTTC.

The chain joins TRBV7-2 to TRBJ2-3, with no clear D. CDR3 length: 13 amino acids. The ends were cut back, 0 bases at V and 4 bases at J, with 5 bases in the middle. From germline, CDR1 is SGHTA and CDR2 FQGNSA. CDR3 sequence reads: CASSLAPPDTQYF. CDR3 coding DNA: TGTGCCAGCAGCTTAGCTCCCCCAGATACGCAGTATTTT.

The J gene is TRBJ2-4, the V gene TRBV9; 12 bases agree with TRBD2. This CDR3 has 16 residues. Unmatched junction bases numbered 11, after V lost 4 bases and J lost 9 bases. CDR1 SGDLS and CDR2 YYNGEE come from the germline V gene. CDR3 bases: TGTGCCAGCAGCCCAGGGACTAGCGGGTTTGTCGGCATTCAGTACTTC. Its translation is CASSPGTSGFVGIQYF.

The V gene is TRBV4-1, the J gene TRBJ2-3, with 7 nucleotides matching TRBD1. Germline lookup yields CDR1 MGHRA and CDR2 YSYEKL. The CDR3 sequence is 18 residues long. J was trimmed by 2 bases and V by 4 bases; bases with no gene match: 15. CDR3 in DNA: TGCGCCAGCAGCCGGCACCCTTCCGGGACAGACACCACAGATACGCAGTATTTT. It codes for CASSRHPSGTDTTDTQYF.

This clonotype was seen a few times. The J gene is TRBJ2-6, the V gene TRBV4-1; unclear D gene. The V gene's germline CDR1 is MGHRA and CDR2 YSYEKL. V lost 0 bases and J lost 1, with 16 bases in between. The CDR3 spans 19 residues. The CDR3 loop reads CASSQDPHSAWSGANVLTF. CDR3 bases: TGCGCCAGCAGCCAAGACCCTCACAGCGCCTGGTCTGGGGCCAACGTCCTGACTTTC.

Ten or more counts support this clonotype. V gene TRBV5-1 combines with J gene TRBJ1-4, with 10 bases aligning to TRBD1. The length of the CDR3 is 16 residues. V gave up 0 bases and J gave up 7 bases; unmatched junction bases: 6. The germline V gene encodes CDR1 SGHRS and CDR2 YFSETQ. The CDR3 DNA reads TGCGCCAGCAGCTTGGCTGGTGGACAGGGGGTTGAAAAACTGTTTTTT. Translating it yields CASSLAGGQGVEKLFF.

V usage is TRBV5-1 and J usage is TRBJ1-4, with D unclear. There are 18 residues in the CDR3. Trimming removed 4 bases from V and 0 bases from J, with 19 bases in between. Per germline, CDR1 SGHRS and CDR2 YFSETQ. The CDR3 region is CASSVALRTAATNEKLFF. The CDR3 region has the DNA TGCGCCAGCAGCGTTGCCCTACGGACGGCGGCAACTAATGAAAAACTGTTTTTT.

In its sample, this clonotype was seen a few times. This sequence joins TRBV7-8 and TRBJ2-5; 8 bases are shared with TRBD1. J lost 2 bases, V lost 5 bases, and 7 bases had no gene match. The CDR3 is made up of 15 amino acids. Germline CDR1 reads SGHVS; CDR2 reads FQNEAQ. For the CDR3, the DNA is TGTGCCAGCAGCCCCCGCCGGACAGGGCAAGAGACCCAGTACTTC. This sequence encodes CASSPRRTGQETQYF.

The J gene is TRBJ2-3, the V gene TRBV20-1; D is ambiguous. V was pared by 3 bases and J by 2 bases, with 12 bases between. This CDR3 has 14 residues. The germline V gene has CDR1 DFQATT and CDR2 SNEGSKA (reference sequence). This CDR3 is CSASGRRSTDTQYF. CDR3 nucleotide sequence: TGCAGTGCTAGTGGCCGCCGCTCCACAGATACGCAGTATTTT.

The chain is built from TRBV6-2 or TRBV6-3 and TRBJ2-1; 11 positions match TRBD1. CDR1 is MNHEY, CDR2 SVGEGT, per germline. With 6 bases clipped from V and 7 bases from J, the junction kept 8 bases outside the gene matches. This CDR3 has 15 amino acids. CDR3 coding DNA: TGTGCCAGCAGGGGTGGGACAGGGGGACGGAATGAGCAGTTCTTC. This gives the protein CASRGGTGGRNEQFF.

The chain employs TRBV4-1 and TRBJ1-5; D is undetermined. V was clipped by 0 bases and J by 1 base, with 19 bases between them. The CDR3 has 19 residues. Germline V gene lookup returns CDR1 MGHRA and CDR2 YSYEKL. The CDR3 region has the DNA TGCGCCAGCAGCCAAGAGTTGAGGACCCTAAGGCGAAGCAATCAGCCCCAGCATTTT. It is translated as CASSQELRTLRRSNQPQHF.

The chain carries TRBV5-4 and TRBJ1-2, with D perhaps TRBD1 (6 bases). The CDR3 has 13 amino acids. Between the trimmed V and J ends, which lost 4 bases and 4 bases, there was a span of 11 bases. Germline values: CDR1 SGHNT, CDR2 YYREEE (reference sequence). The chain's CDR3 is CASSVDSLYGYTF. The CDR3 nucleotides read TGTGCCAGCAGCGTGGACAGCCTCTATGGCTACACCTTC. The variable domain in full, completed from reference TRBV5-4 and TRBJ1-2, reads ETGVTQSPTHLIKTRGQQVTLRCSSQSGHNTVSWYQQALGQGPQFIFQYYREEENGRGNFPPRFSGLQFPNYSSELNVNALELDDSALYLCASSVDSLYGYTFGSGTRLTVV.

CDR3 amino acids: CSARDGREMNTEAFF. DNA for the CDR3: TGCAGTGCTAGAGATGGAAGGGAAATGAACACTGAAGCTTTCTTT. The genes are TRBV20-1 and TRBJ1-1, with D unresolved. The germline V gene has CDR1 DFQATT and CDR2 SNEGSKA (reference sequence). CDR3 length equals 15 residues. Deletions cut 0 bases from V and 0 bases from J, with 11 bases between.

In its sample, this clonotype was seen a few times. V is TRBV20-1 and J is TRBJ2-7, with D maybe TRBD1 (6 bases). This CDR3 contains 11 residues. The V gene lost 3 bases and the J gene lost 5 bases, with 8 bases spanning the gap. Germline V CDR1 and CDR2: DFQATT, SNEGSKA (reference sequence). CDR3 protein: CSASQGNEQYV. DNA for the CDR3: TGCAGTGCTAGCCAGGGGAACGAGCAGTACGTC.

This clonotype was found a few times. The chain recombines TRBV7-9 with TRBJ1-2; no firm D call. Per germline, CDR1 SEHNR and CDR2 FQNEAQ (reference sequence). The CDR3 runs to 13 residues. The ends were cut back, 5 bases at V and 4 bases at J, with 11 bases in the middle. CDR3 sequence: CASSHDGSYGYTF. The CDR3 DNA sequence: TGTGCCAGCAGCCACGACGGAAGCTATGGCTACACCTTC.

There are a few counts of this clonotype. CDR3 sequence (DNA): TGTGCCAGCAGGAAAAGCCCCACAGATACGCAGTATTTT. Protein: CASRKSPTDTQYF. The V gene is TRBV5-4, the J gene TRBJ2-3, with no clear D. Germline V lookup: CDR1 SGHNT, CDR2 YYREEE (reference sequence). V lost 5 bases and J 2 bases, leaving 9 bases between the germline ends. There are 13 residues in the CDR3. The full variable domain, completed using reference TRBV5-4 and TRBJ2-3, is ETGVTQSPTHLIKTRGQQVTLRCSSQSGHNTVSWYQQALGQGPQFIFQYYREEENGRGNFPPRFSGLQFPNYSSELNVNALELDDSALYLCASRKSPTDTQYFGPGTRLTVL.

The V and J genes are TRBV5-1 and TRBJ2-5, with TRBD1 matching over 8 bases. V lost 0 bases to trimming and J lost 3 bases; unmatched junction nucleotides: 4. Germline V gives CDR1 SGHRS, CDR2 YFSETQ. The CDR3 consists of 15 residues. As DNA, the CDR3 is TGCGCCAGCAGCTTGGGGACAGGGATGGAAGAGACCCAGTACTTC. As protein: CASSLGTGMEETQYF.